This T cell receptor beta chain derives from a study of T cell changes during pregnancy in multiple sclerosis. Profiling relied on immunoSEQ multiplex PCR, and the TCRdb table lists in-frame clones only, not all of them. The sample records about 58,000 clones, roughly nine tenths being singletons. Specimen: CD4+ T cells from peripheral blood mononuclear cells, collected after pregnancy. The sequence came from a female donor in good health, enrolled as a control in a pregnancy study.

In DNA, the CDR3 is TGTGCCTGGAGTGTTCTGAGCACCGGGGAGCTGTTTTTT. It specifies CAWSVLSTGELFF. V is TRBV30 and J is TRBJ2-2; no firm D call. The CDR3 covers 13 residues. Trimming left V 0 bases short and J 4 bases short, with 6 bases between. CDR1 is GTSNPN, CDR2 SVGIG, per germline (reference sequence).